These 6 T cell receptor beta chains were sequenced from one sample in a study of early T cells in non-severe SARS-CoV-2 infection. TCRdb ran MiXCR on the 5' RACE reads and lists one entry per CDR3 protein. The data contain over 75,000 distinct CDR3 sequences, about 13% of them singletons. The sample consisted of whole blood. The receptors were gathered from an adult who was a healthcare worker with PCR-confirmed SARS-CoV-2 infection or an uninfected control (not recorded which).

This clonotype was counted many times. The J gene is TRBJ2-1, the V gene TRBV7-3; 11 bases match TRBD1. Per germline, CDR1 SGHTA and CDR2 FQGTGA. The CDR3 loop spans 15 amino acids. Trimming took 6 bases from V and 5 from J; bases not matched to a gene: 6. CDR3 protein: CASRRAGQGDNEQFF. In DNA form, the CDR3 reads TGTGCCAGCAGGCGCGCGGGACAGGGGGACAATGAGCAGTTCTTC.

This clonotype has a count of ten or more. The chain couples TRBV5-1 to TRBJ1-1; D remains unclear. The CDR3 covers 19 residues. Trimming shortened V by 1 base and J by 1 base, and 23 bases separated the two germline ends. Germline assignment: CDR1 SGHRS and CDR2 YFSETQ. The CDR3: CASSLLVDRSTAQNTEAFF. The CDR3 DNA sequence: TGCGCCAGCAGCTTGTTAGTCGATCGATCAACCGCTCAGAACACTGAAGCTTTCTTT.

The sample holds many counts of this clonotype. This chain uses TRBV28 with TRBJ1-5; perhaps TRBD1 as D (5 bases). V gave up 3 bases and J gave up 4 bases, with 13 bases separating them. The length of the CDR3 is 15 residues. CDR1 is MDHEN, CDR2 SYDVKM, per germline. DNA of the CDR3: TGTGCCAGCAGTTTTTCCAGGGCCGGGAATCAGCCCCAGCATTTT. Translated: CASSFSRAGNQPQHF.

The chain carries TRBV21-1 and TRBJ1-5; the D segment call TRBD1 is taken from the table without a DNA check. TRBV21-1 is a recognized pseudogene. The CDR3 has 19 residues. The CDR3 DNA follows: TGTGCCAGCAGCAAAGCGGATCTGGCTGGACAGGGGTCCCTTCAGCCCCAGCATTTT. This gives the protein CASSKADLAGQGSLQPQHF.

This clonotype was counted a few times. This chain uses TRBV29-1 with TRBJ2-3, with TRBD2 matching 14 bases. The germline gives CDR1 SQVTM, CDR2 ANQGSEA. J was trimmed by 0 bases and V by 1 base; bases with no gene match: 6. The CDR3 length is 18 residues. DNA of the CDR3: TGCAGCGTTGAAGGGGGACTAGCGGGGGCCCTAAGCACAGATACGCAGTATTTT. It encodes CSVEGGLAGALSTDTQYF.

The chain carries TRBV6-6 and TRBJ2-5, with 10 nucleotides matching TRBD2. The CDR3 spans 16 residues. Trimming cost V 5 bases and J 2 bases; bases outside gene matches: 8. In germline, CDR1 is MNHNY, CDR2 SVGAGI (reference sequence). The CDR3 here is CASSPRAGGIQETQYF. In DNA, the CDR3 is TGTGCCAGCAGTCCCCGAGCGGGGGGGATACAAGAGACCCAGTACTTC.